A single sample is the source of the 10 T cell receptor beta chains below, sequenced in a study of shared clonotypes between healthy human individuals. Naive CD8 cells lacked CD45RO, underwent positive selection for CCR7 and left out terminally differentiated effector memory CD45RA+ cells. Libraries were prepared by immunoSEQ multiplex PCR; TCRdb keeps only in-frame clonotypes and omits some of them. Of millions of clones in the sample, less than 95% were seen once. The specimen sequenced was naive CD8+ T cells sorted from blood. The source of these receptors is a man aged 18 to 35 in good health.

The rearrangement uses TRBV5-6 and TRBJ1-6; D may be TRBD1 (6 bases). The CDR3 loop spans 15 amino acids. V was cut by 4 bases and J by 9 bases, with 17 bases left in between. The germline CDR1 and CDR2 sequences are SGHDT and YYEEEE. The chain's CDR3 is CASSLDRTGRSPLHF. The CDR3 nucleotides read TGTGCCAGCAGCCTCGACAGGACCGGGCGTTCACCCCTCCACTTT.

Worth noting for this clone: Mismatch with germline at one junction end may stem from a read error. This chain connects TRBV7-8 to TRBJ2-7, with a weak D call TRBD1 (6 bases). Germline CDR1 reads SGHVS; CDR2 reads FQNEAQ. CDR3 length: 12 residues. CDR3: CASSLAGDTLSF. The CDR3 nucleotides read TGTGCCAGCAGCTTAGCAGGGGACACCTTAAGCTTC.

This clone was counted a single time. The rearrangement joins TRBV14 to TRBJ2-7; 8 bases align to TRBD1. The CDR3 loop spans 19 amino acids. Germline V gene lookup returns CDR1 SGHDN and CDR2 FVKESK. V dropped 0 bases and J dropped 4; count of bases not matched to a gene: 17. CDR3 amino acids: CASSQDFWDRSYLDYEQYF. The CDR3 nucleotides read TGTGCCAGCAGCCAAGATTTTTGGGACAGGTCTTACCTTGATTACGAGCAGTACTTC.

This clone has a handful of counts. Here the CDR3 DNA reads TGCGCCAGCCAGGAGTTTCCCAATCAGCCCCAGCATTTT. Amino acid sequence: CASQEFPNQPQHF. The gene calls are TRBV5-1 and TRBJ1-5; the D is unclear. Germline V lookup: CDR1 SGHRS, CDR2 YFSETQ. V lost 7 bases and J 3 bases, leaving 11 bases between the germline ends. CDR3 length: 13 residues.

The chain is built from TRBV28 and TRBJ1-1, with D uncertain. CDR1 is MDHEN, CDR2 SYDVKM, per germline. V was clipped by 1 base and J by 1 base, with 10 bases between them. The CDR3 runs 15 residues. The CDR3 sequence: CASSLFPFGNTEAFF. The DNA of the CDR3 is TGTGCCAGCAGTTTATTCCCCTTCGGGAACACTGAAGCTTTCTTT.

This clone was detected only once. The V call is TRBV15, the J call TRBJ1-6; possibly TRBD1 for D (5 bases). This CDR3 has 16 amino acids. In germline, CDR1 is LNHNV, CDR2 YYDKDF (reference sequence). Trimming shortened V by 0 bases and J by 5 bases, and 11 bases separated the two germline ends. The CDR3 spells CATSRESGMDNSPLHF. The CDR3 DNA reads TGTGCCACCAGCAGAGAGTCAGGGATGGATAATTCACCCCTCCACTTT.

The V gene is TRBV2, the J gene TRBJ1-2; D is ambiguous. V shed 1 base and J shed 0 bases, with 6 bases lying between them. This CDR3 is 14 amino acids long. The germline gives CDR1 SNHLY, CDR2 FYNNEI. The CDR3 is CASSEDSTNYGYTF. DNA of the CDR3: TGTGCCAGCAGTGAAGACAGTACTAACTATGGCTACACCTTC. Full variable domain (rest looked up from reference TRBV2 and TRBJ1-2): EPEVTQTPSHQVTQMGQEVILRCVPISNHLYFYWYRQILGQKVEFLVSFYNNEISEKSEIFDDQFSVERPDGSNFTLKIRSTKLEDSAMYFCASSEDSTNYGYTFGSGTRLTVV.

The V call is TRBV5-8, the J call TRBJ2-7; D could derive from TRBD1 or TRBD2 (5 bases each). The CDR3 covers 17 residues. Trimming pared 0 bases from V and 2 bases from J, leaving 18 bases between. Germline V gene sequence: CDR1 SGHTS, CDR2 YDEGEE. The DNA of the CDR3 is TGTGCCAGCAGCTTGGTGCCGGGGACCCTCCTAGCCTACGAGCAGTACTTC. Amino acid sequence: CASSLVPGTLLAYEQYF.

This chain's CDR3 is CAWSESSSEQFF. The DNA for the CDR3 is TGTGCCTGGAGTGAGAGCAGCAGCGAGCAGTTCTTC. The chain links TRBV30 to TRBJ2-1, with D uncertain. The CDR3 loop spans 12 amino acids. Germline CDR1 and CDR2: GTSNPN and SVGIG (reference sequence). Trimming removed 1 base at V and 10 bases at J, with 11 bases between.

The chain employs TRBV27 and TRBJ2-2; D not resolved. V shed 5 bases and J shed 1 base, with 11 bases lying between them. Germline CDR1 and CDR2: MNHEY and SMNVEV (reference sequence). The CDR3 has 15 residues. CDR3 sequence reads: CASSAGAENTGELFF. The CDR3 nucleotides read TGTGCCAGCAGTGCCGGCGCGGAGAACACCGGGGAGCTGTTTTTT.